The clone carrying this T cell receptor beta chain has just a few counts. Germline loops: CDR1 SEHNR, CDR2 FQNEAQ (reference sequence). The CDR3 contains 11 residues. Trimming removed 5 bases at V and 13 bases at J, with 9 bases between. The sample comes from a study of early T cells in non-severe SARS-CoV-2 infection. One entry per CDR3 protein, called by TCRdb with MiXCR from the 5' RACE reads. Here the sample spans some 61,000 distinct CDR3 sequences, under 9% being singletons. The chain links TRBV7-9 to TRBJ1-6; D might be TRBD1 (5 bases). The sequence came from an adult who was a healthcare worker with PCR-confirmed SARS-CoV-2 infection or an uninfected control (not recorded which). The sample in question was whole blood, obtained at baseline. The CDR3 sequence: CASSNGTPLHF. The CDR3 region has the DNA TGTGCCAGCAGCAACGGGACTCCCCTCCACTTT.